The following is a T cell receptor beta chain sequence with its context. Its antigen is not known. This sample is drawn from a study of beta chain features in type 1 diabetes. Notes on the study in general: Compared with healthy donors, patients appeared to share more similar naive, central memory and regulatory TCRB repertoires. For Type 1 diabetes patients, all four CD4+ subsets carried TCRB CDR3s that were moderately but significantly shorter.

From germline, CDR1 is MNHNS and CDR2 SASEGT. The CDR3 is 15 amino acids. The ends were cut back, 10 bases at V and 0 bases at J, with 15 bases in the middle. Reverse transcribing all isolated RNA meant expressed TCRB transcripts were sequenced. Generated by immunoSEQ multiplex PCR, the TCRdb table keeps only in-frame clones and is missing some. This table holds about 370,000 clones, 9.5% to 10% found once. The chain carries TRBV6-1 and TRBJ1-4; maybe TRBD1 (6 bases). The TCR sequence derives from a man younger than 40 with type 1 diabetes. Sequences were obtained from central memory CD4+ T cells from blood. CDR3 nucleotide sequence: TGTGCCACGACAGGAGATTTGGCAACTAATGAAAAACTGTTTTTT. Its translation: CATTGDLATNEKLFF.